These 22 T cell receptor beta chains came from one sample sequenced in a study of T cells in Graves' hyperthyroidism and ophthalmopathy. TCR beta CDR3 regions were amplified from RNA. The HTBI primer set was used in a first-round RT-PCR of the TCR CDR3. TCRdb called the multiplex PCR reads again in MiXCR, with one record for every CDR3 protein. The table has about 740,000 distinct CDR3 sequences, 11% to 15% seen once. The sample taken for sequencing was blood. The source of these receptors is a young woman with Graves' hyperthyroidism.

This clonotype was recorded many times. The chain recombines TRBV20-1 with TRBJ2-7; unclear D gene. V lost 2 bases to trimming and J lost 0 bases, with 11 bases between them. The germline V gene has CDR1 DFQATT and CDR2 SNEGSKA (reference sequence). CDR3 size: 14 residues. CDR3 coding DNA: TGCAGTGCTAGAAACAGCGAAAACTCCTACGAGCAGTACTTC. Protein: CSARNSENSYEQYF.

V usage is TRBV12-3 or TRBV12-4 and J usage is TRBJ1-2; 9 nucleotides match TRBD1. J gave up 8 bases and V 6 bases, and 7 bases lay outside the gene matches. The CDR3 spans 13 residues. CDR3 sequence reads: CASRMGTGWGYTF. The CDR3 DNA is TGTGCCAGCAGAATGGGGACAGGGTGGGGCTACACCTTC.

This clonotype appeared many times. This chain uses TRBV7-2 with TRBJ1-2; D is uncertain. Germline values: CDR1 SGHTA, CDR2 FQGNSA. The CDR3 totals 15 residues. V was pared by 7 bases and J by 1 base, with 16 bases between. CDR3: CASNSFPADNYGYTF. The DNA for the CDR3 is TGTGCCAGCAACTCCTTTCCGGCAGATAACTATGGCTACACCTTC.

Many counts were recorded for this clonotype. The chain combines TRBV12-3 or TRBV12-4 with TRBJ2-3; TRBD2 aligns across 8 bases. The trim removed 6 bases at V and 6 bases at J, leaving 5 bases unmatched. The CDR3 runs to 13 residues. CDR3 coding DNA: TGTGCCAGCAGGAAGCGGGAGTCGGATACGCAGTATTTT. The encoded protein is CASRKRESDTQYF.

This clonotype came up many times. This chain uses TRBV13 with TRBJ2-1; 12 bases are a match to TRBD2. The length of the CDR3 is 18 residues. V was pared by 4 bases and J by 4 bases, with 11 bases of the junction left unmatched. Germline CDR1 and CDR2: PRHDT and FYEKMQ (reference sequence). CDR3 DNA: TGTGCCAGCAGCTATTTAACTAGCGGGAGGACTCAATACAATGAGCAGTTCTTC. It yields the protein CASSYLTSGRTQYNEQFF. The full variable domain, in which reference TRBV13 and TRBJ2-1 provide the parts outside the CDR3, is AAGVIQSPRHLIKEKRETATLKCYPIPRHDTVYWYQQGPGQDPQFLISFYEKMQSDKGSIPDRFSAQQFSDYHSELNMSSLELGDSALYFCASSYLTSGRTQYNEQFFGPGTRLTVL.

This clonotype was recorded at least ten times. The chain carries TRBV4-1 and TRBJ2-3; 7 nucleotides match TRBD2. V was pared by 4 bases and J by 2 bases, with 9 bases of the junction left unmatched. The CDR3 runs 16 residues. The germline CDR1 and CDR2 sequences are MGHRA and YSYEKL. The CDR3 coding sequence is TGCGCCAGCAGCCGTCGGCTAGCGGAGACCACAGATACGCAGTATTTT. Translation gives CASSRRLAETTDTQYF.

J is TRBJ2-7 and V is TRBV7-9, with D tentatively TRBD2 (5 bases). Germline V gene lookup returns CDR1 SEHNR and CDR2 FQNEAQ (reference sequence). Trimming removed 9 bases from V and 3 bases from J, with 12 bases in between. The CDR3 sequence is 12 residues long. Written as DNA, the CDR3 is TGTGCCAGTACGATTGCGGGCTACGAGCAGTACTTC. Protein product: CASTIAGYEQYF.

This clonotype was found many times. This chain links TRBV10-3 with TRBJ1-2, with 8 nucleotides matching TRBD1. Germline V gives CDR1 ENHRY, CDR2 SYGVKD. The CDR3 is made up of 16 amino acids. Unmatched junction bases numbered 9, after V lost 2 bases and J lost 4 bases. The CDR3 bases are TGTGCCATCAGTGAGGAGGACAGGGATATTTTCTATGGCTACACCTTC. This translates into CAISEEDRDIFYGYTF.

This clonotype has just one count. A much more abundant neighbour one base away suggests this may be a read error. Written as DNA, the CDR3 is TGTGCCAGCAGCTCCCGGGGACAGCTCCCAGGGAGGCTCTACGAGCAGTTCTTC. The encoded protein is CASSSRGQLPGRLYEQFF. The rearrangement links TRBV11-2 to TRBJ2-7; TRBD1 might be the D (7 bases). The DNA end lines up better with TRBJ2-1; the J call may be wrong. The CDR3 covers 18 residues. Per the germline V gene, CDR1 is SGHAT and CDR2 is FQNNGV.

This clonotype has more than one count but fewer than ten. This chain connects TRBV6-2 or TRBV6-3 to TRBJ2-5; D is tentatively TRBD1 or TRBD2 (5 bases each). This CDR3 has 15 amino acids. Trimming cost V 6 bases and J 2 bases, with 16 bases left between them. The germline V gene has CDR1 MNHEY and CDR2 SVGEGT. The CDR3 DNA sequence: TGTGCCAGCAGGAGGGGTCCCCGGCAACAAGAGACCCAGTACTTC. Translation gives CASRRGPRQQETQYF.

This clonotype appeared many times. The V call is TRBV7-9, the J call TRBJ1-1; weak D call: TRBD1 (5 bases). Germline V CDR1 and CDR2: SEHNR, FQNEAQ (reference sequence). Trimming removed 2 bases from V and 2 bases from J, with 9 bases in between. The CDR3 totals 14 residues. The DNA of the CDR3 is TGTGCCAGCAGCTTATGGGACGTTAACACTGAAGCTTTCTTT. It codes for CASSLWDVNTEAFF.

J is TRBJ2-7 and V is TRBV28; D not certain. Looked up from germline, CDR1 is MDHEN and CDR2 is SYDVKM. The CDR3 runs 19 residues. V was clipped by 3 bases and J by 0 bases, with 24 bases between them. The CDR3 sequence is CASSLKISLLGKYSYEQYF. The CDR3 DNA is TGTGCCAGCAGTTTGAAAATCTCTTTGCTAGGGAAGTACTCCTACGAGCAGTACTTC.

This clonotype showed up many times. J is TRBJ2-7 and V is TRBV6-2 or TRBV6-3; the match to TRBD2 covers 10 bases. The CDR3 is 14 amino acids. J was trimmed by 2 bases and V by 5 bases; bases with no gene match: 3. CDR1 and CDR2 from the germline V gene are MNHEY and SVGEGT. The CDR3 region has the DNA TGTGCCAGCAGTCTAGCGGGGGCGACCTACGAGCAGTACTTC. It specifies CASSLAGATYEQYF.

This chain connects TRBV6-1 to TRBJ1-1; D not resolved. Germline V CDR1 and CDR2: MNHNS, SASEGT. CDR3 length: 13 amino acids. Trimming took 5 bases from V and 11 from J, leaving 18 bases between them. The CDR3 nucleotides are TGTGCCAGCAGTAAACAAAGACCGAGGCCCGCTTTCTTT. This encodes CASSKQRPRPAFF.

This clonotype appeared many times. The chain combines TRBV24-1 with TRBJ1-2; D is possibly TRBD1 (5 bases). CDR1 is KGHDR, CDR2 SFDVKD, per germline. The CDR3 is 15 residues long. Trimming left V 4 bases short and J 3 bases short, with 14 bases between. As DNA, the CDR3 is TGTGCCACCAGTGACCCCCGGGACGACGACTATGGCTACACCTTC. Translating gives CATSDPRDDDYGYTF.

This clonotype was recorded at least ten times. The chain combines TRBV3-1 with TRBJ2-4; maybe TRBD2 (6 bases). The CDR3 is 12 amino acids. Trimming pared 5 bases from V and 6 bases from J, leaving 8 bases between. The germline gives CDR1 LGHDT, CDR2 YNNKEL (reference sequence). CDR3 sequence: CASSSTRNIQYF. The CDR3 DNA reads as TGTGCCAGCAGCTCGACTAGAAACATTCAGTACTTC.

This clonotype was found many times. The chain recombines TRBV7-9 with TRBJ2-5; weak D call: TRBD2 (6 bases). Trimming stripped 6 bases from V and 4 bases from J, with 12 bases between. The CDR3 runs to 13 residues. CDR1 is SEHNR and CDR2 is FQNEAQ in the germline V gene (reference sequence). In DNA form, the CDR3 reads TGTGCCAGCAGTTTACTAGCCGGAGAGACCCAGTACTTC. Protein product: CASSLLAGETQYF.

This clonotype was recorded at least ten times. This chain links TRBV18 with TRBJ2-3; D is possibly TRBD1 (6 bases). Germline V gene lookup returns CDR1 KGHSH and CDR2 LQKENI. The CDR3 runs 15 residues. V lost 3 bases and J lost 2, with 12 bases in between. As DNA, the CDR3 is TGTGCCAGCTCACCCCGGACAGACATCACAGATACGCAGTATTTT. Translating gives CASSPRTDITDTQYF.

This clonotype was picked up many times. This sequence joins TRBV5-1 and TRBJ2-3; 7 bases are shared with TRBD2. The CDR3 consists of 13 residues. The junction had 7 bases not matched to a gene; V was cut back by 8 bases and J by 4 bases. Germline V lookup: CDR1 SGHRS, CDR2 YFSETQ. The CDR3 protein is CASLADGPDTQYF. CDR3 coding DNA: TGCGCCAGTCTAGCGGACGGGCCAGATACGCAGTATTTT.

This clonotype turned up a few times. The chain joins TRBV25-1 to TRBJ2-3, with a possible D match to TRBD1 (5 bases). In germline, CDR1 is MGHDK, CDR2 SYGVNS. V dropped 6 bases and J dropped 10 bases, with 14 bases sitting between them. The CDR3 loop spans 12 amino acids. CDR3 DNA sequence: TGTGCCAGCAGCGCAGGGATTCTTCCGCAGTATTTT. Its translation: CASSAGILPQYF.

The CDR3 here is CASSPTQALGTDTQYF. DNA of the CDR3: TGTGCCAGCAGCCCTACACAGGCGTTGGGCACAGATACGCAGTATTTT. The chain joins TRBV7-9 to TRBJ2-3; the D gene is possibly TRBD1 (5 bases). There are 16 residues in the CDR3. The ends were cut back, 5 bases at V and 1 base at J, with 16 bases in the middle. The germline gives CDR1 SEHNR, CDR2 FQNEAQ (reference sequence).

The chain recombines TRBV29-1 with TRBJ2-1; the D is unclear. V lost 8 bases and J 0 bases, leaving 2 bases between the germline ends. The CDR3 spans 10 residues. Germline V lookup: CDR1 SQVTM, CDR2 ANQGSEA. In DNA, the CDR3 is TGCAGCATCTCCTACAATGAGCAGTTCTTC. Protein: CSISYNEQFF.